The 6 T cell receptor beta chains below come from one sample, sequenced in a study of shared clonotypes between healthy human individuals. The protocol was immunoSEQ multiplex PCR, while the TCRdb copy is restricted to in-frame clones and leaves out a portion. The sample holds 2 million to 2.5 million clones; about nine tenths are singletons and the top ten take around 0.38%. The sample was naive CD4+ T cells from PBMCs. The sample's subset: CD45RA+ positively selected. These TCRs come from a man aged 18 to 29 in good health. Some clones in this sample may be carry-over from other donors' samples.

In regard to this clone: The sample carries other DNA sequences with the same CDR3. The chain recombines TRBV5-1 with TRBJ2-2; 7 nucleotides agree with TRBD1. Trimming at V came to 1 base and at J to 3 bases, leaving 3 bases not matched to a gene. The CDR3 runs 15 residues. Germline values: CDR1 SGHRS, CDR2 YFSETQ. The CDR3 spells CASSLYRGDTGELFF. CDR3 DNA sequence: TGCGCCAGCAGCTTGTACAGGGGAGACACCGGGGAGCTGTTTTTT.

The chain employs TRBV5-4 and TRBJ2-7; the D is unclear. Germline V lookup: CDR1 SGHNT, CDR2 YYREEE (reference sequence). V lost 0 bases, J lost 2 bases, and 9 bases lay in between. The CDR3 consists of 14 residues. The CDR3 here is CASSLGTSAYEQYF. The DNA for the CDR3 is TGTGCCAGCAGCTTGGGCACTTCTGCCTACGAGCAGTACTTC.

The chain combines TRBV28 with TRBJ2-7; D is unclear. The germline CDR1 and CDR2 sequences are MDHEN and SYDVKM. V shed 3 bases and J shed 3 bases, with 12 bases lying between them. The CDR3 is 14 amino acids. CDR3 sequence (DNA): TGTGCCAGCAGTTTCGGTGCGCGAAACTACGAGCAGTACTTC. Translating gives CASSFGARNYEQYF.

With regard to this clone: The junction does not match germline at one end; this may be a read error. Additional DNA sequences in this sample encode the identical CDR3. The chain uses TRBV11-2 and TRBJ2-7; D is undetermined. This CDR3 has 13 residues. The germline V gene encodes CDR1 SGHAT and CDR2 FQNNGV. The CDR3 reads CASSLDRRYEQYF. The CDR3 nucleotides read TGTGCCAGCAGCCTAGACCGCCGCTACGAGCAGTACTTC.

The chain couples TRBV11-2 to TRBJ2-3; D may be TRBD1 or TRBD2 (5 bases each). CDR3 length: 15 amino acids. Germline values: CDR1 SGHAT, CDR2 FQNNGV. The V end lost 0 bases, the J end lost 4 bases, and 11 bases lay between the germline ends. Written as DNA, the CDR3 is TGTGCCAGCAGCTTAGAAGCAGGGCGGGCAGATACGCAGTATTTT. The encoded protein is CASSLEAGRADTQYF.

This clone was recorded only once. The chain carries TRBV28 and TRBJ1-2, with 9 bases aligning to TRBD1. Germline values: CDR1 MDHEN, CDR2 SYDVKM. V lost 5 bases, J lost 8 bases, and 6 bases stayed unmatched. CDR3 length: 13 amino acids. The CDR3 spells CASSTQTGGGYTF. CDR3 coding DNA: TGTGCCAGCAGTACGCAGACAGGGGGAGGCTACACCTTC.